This TCR beta chain came from a study of blood T cells in healthy people across ages. For the study at large: With template switching, about one barcoded beta molecule was captured per two T cells.

Staff drew around 10 milliliters of peripheral blood from each donor. Per-sample yields of isolated PBMCs were at least 6 million. Trimming cost V 2 bases and J 1 base, with 5 bases left between them. This CDR3 is built from 13 residues. Germline CDR1 and CDR2: SGHTA and FQGNSA. Study-level findings and limits: Per million T cells, TCR beta diversity dropped about linearly as age rose.

PCR was performed a second time for 7 to 11 cycles using a sample-barcoded 5' primer and a J-beta primer mix. TCRdb processed the 5' RACE reads anew with MiXCR; each CDR3 protein has one entry. The data contain 500,000 to 700,000 distinct CDR3 sequences, about 30% of them singletons. This clonotype was recorded many times. The antigen is undetermined. The sample taken for sequencing was blood. The receptor comes from a woman aged 80 or over in good health. This sequence joins TRBV7-2 and TRBJ1-1; no clear D gene. The CDR3 nucleotides read TGTGCCAGCAGCTTATGGGGGAACACTGAAGCTTTCTTT. This gives the protein CASSLWGNTEAFF.